The TCR beta chain under discussion was sequenced for a study of blood T cells in healthy people across ages. The CDR3 has 15 residues. CDR1 SNHLY and CDR2 FYNNEI come from the germline V gene. J was trimmed by 5 bases and V by 3 bases; bases with no gene match: 9. A second PCR of about 7 to 11 cycles used a sample-barcoded 5' primer and a J-beta primer mix. Using its own MiXCR run on the 5' RACE reads, TCRdb lists one record per CDR3 protein. The sample has 1.6 million or so distinct CDR3 sequences, about 31% seen once. The TCR originated in a woman in her thirties in good health. The specimen sequenced was blood. The chain employs TRBV2 and TRBJ2-5; 7 bases are shared with TRBD1. CDR3 in amino acids: CASSDYAGGAETQYF. CDR3 DNA sequence: TGTGCCAGCAGTGATTACGCAGGGGGAGCGGAGACCCAGTACTTC.